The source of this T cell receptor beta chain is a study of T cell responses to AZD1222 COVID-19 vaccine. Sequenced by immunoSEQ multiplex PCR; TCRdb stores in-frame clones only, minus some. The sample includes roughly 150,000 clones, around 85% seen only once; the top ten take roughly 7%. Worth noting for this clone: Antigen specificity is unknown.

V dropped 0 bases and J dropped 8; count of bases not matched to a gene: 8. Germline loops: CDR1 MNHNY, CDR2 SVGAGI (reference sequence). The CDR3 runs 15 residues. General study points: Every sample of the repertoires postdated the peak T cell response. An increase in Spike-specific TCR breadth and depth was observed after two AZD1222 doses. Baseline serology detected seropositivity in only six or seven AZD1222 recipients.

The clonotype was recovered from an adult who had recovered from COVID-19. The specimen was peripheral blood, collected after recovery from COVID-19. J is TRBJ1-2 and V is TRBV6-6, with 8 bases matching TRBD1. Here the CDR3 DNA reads TGTGCCAGCAGTTACTCGATCGACAGGGGAGGGGGCTACACCTTC. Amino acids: CASSYSIDRGGGYTF.